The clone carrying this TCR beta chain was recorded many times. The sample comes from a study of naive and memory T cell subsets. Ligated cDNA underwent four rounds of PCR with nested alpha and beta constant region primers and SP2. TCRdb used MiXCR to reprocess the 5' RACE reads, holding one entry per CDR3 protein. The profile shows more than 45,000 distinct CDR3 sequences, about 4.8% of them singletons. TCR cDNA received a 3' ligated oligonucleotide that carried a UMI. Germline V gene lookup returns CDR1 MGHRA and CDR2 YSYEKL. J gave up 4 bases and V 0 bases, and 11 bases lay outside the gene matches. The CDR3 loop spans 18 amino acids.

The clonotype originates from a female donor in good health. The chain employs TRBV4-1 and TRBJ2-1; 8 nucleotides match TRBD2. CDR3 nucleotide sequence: TGCGCCAGCAGCCAAGACTTCGGGGGACTAGGGTTATACAATGAGCAGTTCTTC. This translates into CASSQDFGGLGLYNEQFF.